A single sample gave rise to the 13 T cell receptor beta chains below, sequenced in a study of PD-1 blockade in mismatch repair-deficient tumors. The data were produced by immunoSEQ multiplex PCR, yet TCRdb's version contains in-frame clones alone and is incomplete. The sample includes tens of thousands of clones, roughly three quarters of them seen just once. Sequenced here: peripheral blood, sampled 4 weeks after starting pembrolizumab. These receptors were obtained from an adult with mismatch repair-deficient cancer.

The CDR3 nucleotides are TGTGCCAGCAGCATTAGTCGCTTTCGGGATACGCAGTATTTT. Its protein product is CASSISRFRDTQYF. This chain uses TRBV11-2 with TRBJ2-3; unclear D gene. Germline V gives CDR1 SGHAT, CDR2 FQNNGV. The CDR3 loop spans 14 amino acids. V was cut by 5 bases and J by 6 bases, with 15 bases left in between.

The CDR3 DNA follows: TGTGCCAGTAGTACAGCCGGGACAGGGCACACAGATACGCAGTATTTT. Translated: CASSTAGTGHTDTQYF. The chain has TRBV19 and TRBJ2-3; 9 nucleotides align to TRBD1. The CDR3 runs 16 residues. Per the germline V gene, CDR1 is LNHDA and CDR2 is SQIVND (reference sequence). J lost 2 bases, V lost 4 bases, and 7 bases had no gene match.

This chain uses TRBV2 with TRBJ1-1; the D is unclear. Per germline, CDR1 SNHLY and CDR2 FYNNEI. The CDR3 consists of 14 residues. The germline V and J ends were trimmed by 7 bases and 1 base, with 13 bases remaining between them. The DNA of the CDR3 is TGTGCCAGCAAGTCTTTATGGGCGAACACTGAAGCTTTCTTT. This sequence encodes CASKSLWANTEAFF.

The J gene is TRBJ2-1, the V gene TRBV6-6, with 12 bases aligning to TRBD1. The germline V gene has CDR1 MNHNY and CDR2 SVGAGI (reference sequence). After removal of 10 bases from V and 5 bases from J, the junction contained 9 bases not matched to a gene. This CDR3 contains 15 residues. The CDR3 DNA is TGTGCCACTCAAACGGGGACAGGGGGCAACAATGAGCAGTTCTTC. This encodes CATQTGTGGNNEQFF.

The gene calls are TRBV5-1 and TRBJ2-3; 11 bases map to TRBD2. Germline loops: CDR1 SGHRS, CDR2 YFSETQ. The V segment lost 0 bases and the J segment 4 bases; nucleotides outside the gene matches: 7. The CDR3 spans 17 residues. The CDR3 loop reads CASSLALAGAGADTQYF. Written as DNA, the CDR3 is TGCGCCAGCAGCTTGGCACTAGCGGGAGCCGGCGCAGATACGCAGTATTTT.

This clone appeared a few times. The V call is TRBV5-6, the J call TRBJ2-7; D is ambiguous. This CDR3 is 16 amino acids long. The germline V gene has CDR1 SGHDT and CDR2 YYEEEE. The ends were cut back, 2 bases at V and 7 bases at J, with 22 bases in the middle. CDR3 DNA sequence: TGTGCCAGCAGCTTCCACAATCACGGATACGAGGTGGAGCAGTACTTC. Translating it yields CASSFHNHGYEVEQYF.

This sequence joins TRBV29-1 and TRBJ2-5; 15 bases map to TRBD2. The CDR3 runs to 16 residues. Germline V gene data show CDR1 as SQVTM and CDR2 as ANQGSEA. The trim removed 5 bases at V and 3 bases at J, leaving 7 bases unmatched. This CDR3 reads CSVTTGTSGRKETQYF. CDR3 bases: TGCAGCGTTACGACCGGGACTAGCGGGAGGAAAGAGACCCAGTACTTC.

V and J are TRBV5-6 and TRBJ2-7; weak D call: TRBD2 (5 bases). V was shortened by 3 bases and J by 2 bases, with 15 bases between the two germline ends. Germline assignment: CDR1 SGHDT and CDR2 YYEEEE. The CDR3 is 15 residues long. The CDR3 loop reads CASSSASAGAYEQYF. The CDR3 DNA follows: TGTGCCAGCAGCTCGGCGAGCGCCGGGGCCTACGAGCAGTACTTC.

The CDR3 spells CASSHRTSGRTGELFF. In nucleotides, the CDR3 is TGCGCCAGCAGCCACCGGACTAGCGGGAGGACCGGGGAGCTGTTTTTT. The chain combines TRBV4-1 with TRBJ2-2; 14 nucleotides line up with TRBD2. With V trimmed by 3 bases and J by 5 bases, 2 bases remained unmatched. CDR3 length: 16 residues. In germline, CDR1 is MGHRA, CDR2 YSYEKL.

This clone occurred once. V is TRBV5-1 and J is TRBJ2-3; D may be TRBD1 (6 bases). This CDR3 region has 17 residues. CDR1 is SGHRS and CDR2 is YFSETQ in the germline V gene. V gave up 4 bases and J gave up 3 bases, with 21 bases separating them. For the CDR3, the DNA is TGCGCCAGCAGCCCTCCTTCGTCAGGGGAAGGTACAGATACGCAGTATTTT. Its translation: CASSPPSSGEGTDTQYF.

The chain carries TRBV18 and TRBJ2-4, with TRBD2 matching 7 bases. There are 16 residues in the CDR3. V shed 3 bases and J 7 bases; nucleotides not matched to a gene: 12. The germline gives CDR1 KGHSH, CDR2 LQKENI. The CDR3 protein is CASSPGSGAGGNIQYF. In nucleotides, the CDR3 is TGTGCCAGCTCACCGGGGTCCGGGGCCGGGGGGAACATTCAGTACTTC.

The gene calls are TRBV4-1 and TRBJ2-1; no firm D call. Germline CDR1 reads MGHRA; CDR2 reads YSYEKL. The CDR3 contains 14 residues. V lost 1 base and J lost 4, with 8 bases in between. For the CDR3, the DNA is TGCGCCAGCAGCCAAGTAATAGATTACAATGAGCAGTTCTTC. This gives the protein CASSQVIDYNEQFF.

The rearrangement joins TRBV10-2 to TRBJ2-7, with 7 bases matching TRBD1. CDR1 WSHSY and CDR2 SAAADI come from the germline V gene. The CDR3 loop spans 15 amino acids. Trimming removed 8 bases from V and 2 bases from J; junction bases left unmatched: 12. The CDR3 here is CASEERGQRPYEQYF. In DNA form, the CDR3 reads TGCGCCAGCGAAGAACGGGGACAGAGACCCTACGAGCAGTACTTC.